This entry describes one TCR beta chain. What it binds is unknown. Germline V CDR1 and CDR2: MDHEN, SYDVKM. The CDR3 extends over 15 amino acids. Losses at the gene ends were 4 bases for V and 2 bases for J; bases not matched to a gene: 7. These data belong to a study of vaccination and CD4 T cells after COVID-19. Whole-study results and caveats: Median reactive clonotypes, those recognizing SARS-CoV-2, rose from around 20 to 38, not significantly.

Treatment reported: roughly 11-day PBMC culture with coronavirus spike peptide pools or control peptides (ViraFEST assay). Unexposed donor CD4+ T cells predated the COVID-19 pandemic, collected 2011-2018. Fresh medium (containing IL-2) replaced half the medium on days 3 and 7. Scientists ran DNA taken from cultured CD4+ T cells through the Oncomine TCR Beta short-read assay for sequencing. DNA came from CD4+ T cells after culture. Each CDR3 protein gets one entry after TCRdb re-called the PCR reads with MiXCR. Of under 8,500 distinct CDR3 sequences in the sample, around 50% are singletons; the top ten hold 30% to 40%.

The receptor's source is a human donor in good health. What was sequenced was CD4+ T cells from blood, cultured in vitro. This chain links TRBV28 with TRBJ1-2; 7 bases line up with TRBD1. Here the CDR3 reads CASSSFGGGNYGYTF. CDR3 in DNA: TGTGCCAGCAGTTCCTTTGGAGGGGGCAACTATGGCTACACCTTC.